Here is one T cell receptor (beta chain) with its context. Its binding antigen is unknown. The junction shows a germline mismatch at one end, possibly a read error. Each collaborating institution followed its own protocols to collect whole blood in K2EDTA tubes. For TCRbeta analysis, collaborator samples were shipped as frozen whole blood, as isolated PBMCs, or as DNA extracted from either sample type. The sample comes from a study of blood T cell repertoires in COVID-19 (dated by TCRdb to about 2020). Regarding the study in general: Collaborator samples came from the United States, Italy and Spain and covered acute and convalescent phases of COVID-19. The material from the prospective study consisted of cDNA or gDNA derived from T cells, B-cell-depleted T cells, or PBMCs. Deeply sampled blood TCRbeta repertoires from subjects exposed to, actively infected with, or recovered from COVID-19 were included in the dataset. The repertoires were released in a freely available public database intended as a resource for research on the immune response to SARS-CoV-2. Samples came from the ongoing ImmuneRACE study (first 160 participants) plus 1,254 subjects from 6 global collaborators. A de-identified subject ID, COVID-19 status, age in years and sex were almost always included in the sample metadata. Where HLA class I and class II types were available, the types were taken from metadata supplied by the sample provider, not from assay-based typing.

The immunoSEQ Assay, a bias-controlled multiplex PCR, was used to amplify TCRbeta CDR3 regions from genomic DNA. The published analysis was carried out like this. The number of nucleated cells in each sample was estimated from the amplification of reference gene primers within the assay. To quantify the absolute abundance of each unique TCRbeta CDR3 rearrangement, sequence reads were collapsed and filtered. For each sample, productive Simpson clonality was calculated as the square root of Simpson's diversity index across productive rearrangements. Here the immuneACCESS table is served through TCRdb, limited to in-frame sequences with V and J called. Missing clones are a known gap in these copies; in checked studies unresolved V genes cover under half, and the rest lacks a known reason. The DNA gave D and trimming, while V, J and clone size come from that table. This sample gives fewer than 250,000 clones in total; roughly 85% of them show up just once. The ten largest clonotypes hold roughly 2.5% of the sample.

Measured from the cysteine to the phenylalanine, the CDR3 is 11 residues long. Only CDR3 DNA remains: 33 bases, in frame from the first base. Reading the germline V gene gives CDR1 MNHEY and CDR2 SVGEGT. Results and caveats for the whole study, not just this receptor: Clinical and demographic metadata were provided uncurated, with the amount varying by source and participant.

The chain is encoded by TRBV6-2 or TRBV6-3 joined to TRBJ2-7; no D gene can be assigned with confidence. The sequencing input was peripheral blood. This receptor was identified in a woman aged 40 to 50 with active or convalescent COVID-19. CDR3 region: CASSHSYEQYF. The DNA sequence follows: TGTGCCAGCAGTCACTCCTACGAGCAGTACTTC.